Listed here are 3 T cell receptor beta chains from one sample, sequenced in a study of T cells in tumors after PD-1 blockade. Produced via immunoSEQ multiplex PCR; TCRdb's table is partial and in-frame only. The table lists 60,000 to 75,000 clones, about 74% of them singletons. The sample here was PBMCs, taken after anti-PD-1 treatment. The receptors were gathered from a human donor with basal cell carcinoma.

The sample holds one count of this clone. This CDR3 reads CASSGTGSTDTQYF. CDR3 nucleotides: TGTGCCAGCAGTGGTACCGGGAGCACAGATACGCAGTATTTT. The rearrangement links TRBV6-4 to TRBJ2-3, with no clear D. The germline V gene encodes CDR1 MRHNA and CDR2 SNTAGT. CDR3 length: 14 amino acids. V gave up 4 bases and J gave up 0 bases, with 8 bases separating them.

J is TRBJ2-2 and V is TRBV3-1 (or the pseudogene TRBV3-2), with TRBD2 matching over 12 bases. Germline V gene data show CDR1 as LGHDT and CDR2 as YNNKEL (reference sequence). Trimming removed 1 base from V and 4 bases from J; junction bases left unmatched: 10. There are 19 residues in the CDR3. The CDR3 loop is CASSQVNLAGGPRTGELFF. CDR3 sequence (DNA): TGTGCCAGCAGCCAAGTTAATCTAGCGGGGGGGCCGCGCACCGGGGAGCTGTTTTTT.

The gene calls are TRBV2 and TRBJ2-1; perhaps TRBD1 as D (6 bases). The germline CDR1 and CDR2 sequences are SNHLY and FYNNEI. V shed 7 bases and J shed 4 bases, with 11 bases lying between them. CDR3 size: 13 residues. The CDR3, as DNA: TGTGCCAGCATCCAGGACAGATACAATGAGCAGTTCTTC. It encodes CASIQDRYNEQFF. Full variable domain (remainder filled in from reference TRBV2 and TRBJ2-1): EPEVTQTPSHQVTQMGQEVILRCVPISNHLYFYWYRQILGQKVEFLVSFYNNEISEKSEIFDDQFSVERPDGSNFTLKIRSTKLEDSAMYFCASIQDRYNEQFFGPGTRLTVL.